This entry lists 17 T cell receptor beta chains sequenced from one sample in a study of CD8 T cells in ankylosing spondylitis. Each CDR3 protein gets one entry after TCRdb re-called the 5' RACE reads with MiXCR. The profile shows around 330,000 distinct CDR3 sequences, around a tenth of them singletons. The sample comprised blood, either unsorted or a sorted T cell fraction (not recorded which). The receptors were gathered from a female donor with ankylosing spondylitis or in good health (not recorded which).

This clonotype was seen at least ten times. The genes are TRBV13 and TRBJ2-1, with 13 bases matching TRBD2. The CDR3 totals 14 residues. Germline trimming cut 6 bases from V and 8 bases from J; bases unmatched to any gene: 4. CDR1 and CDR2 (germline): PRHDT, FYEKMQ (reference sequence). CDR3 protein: CASRGLAGRYEQFF. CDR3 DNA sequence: TGTGCCAGCAGGGGACTAGCGGGAAGGTATGAGCAGTTCTTC.

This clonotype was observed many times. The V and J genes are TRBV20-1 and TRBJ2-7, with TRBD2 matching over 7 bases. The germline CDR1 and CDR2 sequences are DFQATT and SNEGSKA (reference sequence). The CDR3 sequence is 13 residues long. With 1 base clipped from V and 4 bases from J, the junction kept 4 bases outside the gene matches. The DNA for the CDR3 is TGCAGTGCTAGAGTTCCTAGCGGTTACGAGCAGTACTTC. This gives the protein CSARVPSGYEQYF.

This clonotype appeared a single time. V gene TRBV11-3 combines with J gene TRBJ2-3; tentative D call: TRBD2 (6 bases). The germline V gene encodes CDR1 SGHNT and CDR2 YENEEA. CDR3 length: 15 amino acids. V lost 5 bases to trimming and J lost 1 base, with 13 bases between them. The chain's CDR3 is CASSQGWGGTDTQYF. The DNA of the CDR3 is TGTGCCAGCAGCCAAGGGTGGGGGGGCACAGATACGCAGTATTTT.

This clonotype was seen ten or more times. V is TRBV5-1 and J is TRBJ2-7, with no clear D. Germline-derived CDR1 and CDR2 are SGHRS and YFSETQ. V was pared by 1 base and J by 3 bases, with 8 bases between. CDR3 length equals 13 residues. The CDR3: CASSLLGDYEQYF. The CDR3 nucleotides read TGCGCCAGCAGCTTGCTGGGTGACTACGAGCAGTACTTC.

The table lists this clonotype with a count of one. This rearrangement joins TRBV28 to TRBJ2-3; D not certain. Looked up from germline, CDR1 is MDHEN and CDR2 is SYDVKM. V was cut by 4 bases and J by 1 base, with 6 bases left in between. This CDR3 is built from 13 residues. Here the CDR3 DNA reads TGTGCCAGCAGTTCCCCGCGCACAGATACGCAGTATTTT. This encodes CASSSPRTDTQYF.

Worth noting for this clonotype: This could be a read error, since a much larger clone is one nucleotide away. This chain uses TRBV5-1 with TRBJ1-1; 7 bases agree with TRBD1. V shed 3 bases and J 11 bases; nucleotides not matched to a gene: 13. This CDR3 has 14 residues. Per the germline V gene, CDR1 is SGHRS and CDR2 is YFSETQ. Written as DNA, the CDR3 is TGCGCCAGCAGCTCCTACACAGGGGTGATAACGGCTTTCTTT. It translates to CASSSYTGVITAFF. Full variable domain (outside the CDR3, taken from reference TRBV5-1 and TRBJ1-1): KAGVTQTPRYLIKTRGQQVTLSCSPISGHRSVSWYQQTPGQGLQFLFEYFSETQRNKGNFPGRFSGRQFSNSRSEMNVSTLELGDSALYLCASSSYTGVITAFFGQGTRLTVV.

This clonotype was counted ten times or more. The CDR3, as DNA: TGTGCCAGTAGTTTTGGCACCAACTATGGCTACACCTTC. As protein: CASSFGTNYGYTF. This rearrangement joins TRBV19 to TRBJ1-2; D gene uncertain. CDR3 length equals 13 residues. V lost 5 bases and J 2 bases, leaving 9 bases between the germline ends. Germline lookup yields CDR1 LNHDA and CDR2 SQIVND (reference sequence).

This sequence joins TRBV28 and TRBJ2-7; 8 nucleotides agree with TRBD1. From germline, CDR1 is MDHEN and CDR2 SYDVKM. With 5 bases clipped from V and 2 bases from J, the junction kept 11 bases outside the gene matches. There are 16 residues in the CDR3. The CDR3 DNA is TGTGCCAGCAGTACCCCGGGCCGGGACAGGCCCTACGAGCAGTACTTC. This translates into CASSTPGRDRPYEQYF.

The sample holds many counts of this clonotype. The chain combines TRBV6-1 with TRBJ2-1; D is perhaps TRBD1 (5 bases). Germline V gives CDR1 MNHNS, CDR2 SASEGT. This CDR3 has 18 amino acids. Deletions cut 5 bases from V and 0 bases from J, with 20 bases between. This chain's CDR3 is CASSRYLFGGHSYNEQFF. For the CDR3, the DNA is TGTGCCAGCAGTCGATATTTGTTTGGCGGACACTCCTACAATGAGCAGTTCTTC.

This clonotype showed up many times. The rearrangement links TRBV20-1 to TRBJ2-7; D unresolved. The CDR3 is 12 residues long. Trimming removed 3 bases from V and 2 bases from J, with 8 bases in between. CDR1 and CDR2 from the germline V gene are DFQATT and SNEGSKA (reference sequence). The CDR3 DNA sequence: TGCAGTGCTAGTACACCTACCTACGAGCAGTACTTC. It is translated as CSASTPTYEQYF.

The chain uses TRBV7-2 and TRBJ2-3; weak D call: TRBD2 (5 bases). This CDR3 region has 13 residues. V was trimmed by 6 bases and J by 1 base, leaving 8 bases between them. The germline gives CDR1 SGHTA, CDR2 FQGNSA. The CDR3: CASRRTGTDTQYF. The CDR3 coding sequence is TGTGCCAGCAGGAGGACTGGCACAGATACGCAGTATTTT.

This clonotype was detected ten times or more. CDR3 coding DNA: TGCGCCAGCAGCTTGGGGACAGGGCCCCGAAGCACAGATACGCAGTATTTT. Translation: CASSLGTGPRSTDTQYF. The V gene is TRBV5-1, the J gene TRBJ2-3; TRBD1 aligns across 8 bases. CDR1 and CDR2 (germline): SGHRS, YFSETQ. CDR3 length: 17 residues. The V gene end was trimmed by 0 bases and the J gene end by 0 bases; junction bases not matched to a gene: 6.

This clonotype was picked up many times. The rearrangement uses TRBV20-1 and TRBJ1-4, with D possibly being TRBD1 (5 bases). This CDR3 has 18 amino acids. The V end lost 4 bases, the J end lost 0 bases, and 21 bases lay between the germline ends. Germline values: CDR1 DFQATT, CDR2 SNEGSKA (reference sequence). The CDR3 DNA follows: TGCAGTGCTACCATCCTAACAGGCCACCCTGCAACTAATGAAAAACTGTTTTTT. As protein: CSATILTGHPATNEKLFF.

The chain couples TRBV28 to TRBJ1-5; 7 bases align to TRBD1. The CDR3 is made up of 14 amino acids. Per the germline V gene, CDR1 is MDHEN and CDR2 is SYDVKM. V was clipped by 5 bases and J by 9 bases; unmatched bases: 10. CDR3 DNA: TGTGCCAGCAGTCGCACAGGGGAAGGGCGGCCCCAGCATTTT. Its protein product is CASSRTGEGRPQHF.

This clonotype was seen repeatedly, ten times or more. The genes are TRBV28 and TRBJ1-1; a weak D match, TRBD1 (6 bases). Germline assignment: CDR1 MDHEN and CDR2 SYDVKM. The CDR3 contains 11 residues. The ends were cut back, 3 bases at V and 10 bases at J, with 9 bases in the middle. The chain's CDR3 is CASSLRGAAFF. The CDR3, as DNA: TGTGCCAGCAGTTTGCGGGGGGCAGCTTTCTTT.

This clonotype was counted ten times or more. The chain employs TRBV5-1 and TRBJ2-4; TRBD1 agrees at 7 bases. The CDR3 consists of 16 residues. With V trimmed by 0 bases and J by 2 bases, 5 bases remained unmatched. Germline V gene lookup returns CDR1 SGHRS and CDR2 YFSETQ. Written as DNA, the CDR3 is TGCGCCAGCAGCTTGGCCCCGACAGGGACCAAAAACATTCAGTACTTC. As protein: CASSLAPTGTKNIQYF.

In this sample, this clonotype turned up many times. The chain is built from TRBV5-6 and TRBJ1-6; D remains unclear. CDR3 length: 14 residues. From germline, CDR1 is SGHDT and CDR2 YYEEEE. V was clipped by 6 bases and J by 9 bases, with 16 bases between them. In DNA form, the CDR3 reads TGTGCCAGCACCCCCCCAGGAGCGGTTTCACCCCTCCACTTT. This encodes CASTPPGAVSPLHF.